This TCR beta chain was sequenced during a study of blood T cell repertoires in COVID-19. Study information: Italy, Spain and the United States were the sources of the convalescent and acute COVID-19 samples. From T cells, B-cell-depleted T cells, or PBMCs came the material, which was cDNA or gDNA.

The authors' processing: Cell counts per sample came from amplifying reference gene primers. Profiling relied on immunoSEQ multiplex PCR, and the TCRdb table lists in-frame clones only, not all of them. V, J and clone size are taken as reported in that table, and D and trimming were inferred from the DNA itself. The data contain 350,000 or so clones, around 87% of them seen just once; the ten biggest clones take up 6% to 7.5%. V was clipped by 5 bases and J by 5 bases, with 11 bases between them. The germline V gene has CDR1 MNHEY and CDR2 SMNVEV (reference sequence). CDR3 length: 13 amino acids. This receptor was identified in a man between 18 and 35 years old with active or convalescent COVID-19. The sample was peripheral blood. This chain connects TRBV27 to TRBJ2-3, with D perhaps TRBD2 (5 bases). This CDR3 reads CASSLIRGDTQYF. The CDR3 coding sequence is TGTGCCAGCAGTCTTATCCGGGGAGATACGCAGTATTTT.